This T cell receptor beta chain came from a study of blood T cell repertoires in COVID-19. Study overall: The United States, Italy and Spain provided the acute and convalescent COVID-19 samples. T cells, B-cell-depleted T cells, or PBMCs provided the cDNA or gDNA that served as material.

Germline values: CDR1 LNHDA, CDR2 SQIVND (reference sequence). V lost 1 base and J lost 0, with 7 bases in between. The CDR3 is 16 amino acids. The method was immunoSEQ multiplex PCR; TCRdb's version includes in-frame clones alone and lacks a portion of them. This table has 60,000 or so clones, around 79% appearing once. This clone was observed a single time. The chain joins TRBV19 to TRBJ2-6; no reliable D call. Specimen: peripheral blood. This receptor was obtained from a man between 60 and 70 years old with acute or convalescent COVID-19. The CDR3 reads CASSIGLSSGANVLTF. As DNA, the CDR3 is TGTGCCAGTAGTATAGGACTCAGCTCTGGGGCCAACGTCCTGACTTTC.